This is a list of T cell receptor beta chains from one sample in a study of cytomegalovirus exposure and HLA in healthy donors. Using immunoSEQ multiplex PCR, the repertoire was profiled, and TCRdb retains in-frame clones only, with some absent. The repertoire includes tens of thousands of clones, approximately 81% of them detected once, and around 6.5% sits in the top ten. The specimen was PBMCs. Receptor source: a woman between 50 and 59 years old in good health and CMV-seropositive. CDR3s include the opening cysteine and the closing phenylalanine or tryptophan. D genes are given only for firm matches. Part of the rows lack a size; the others show once, few, many or a class for expanded clones.

clone size | J gene | CDR3 length | D gene | V gene | CDR3 DNA | CDR3 protein
few | TRBJ1-5 | 13 | - | TRBV7-2 | TGTGCCAGCAGCTTCCAGTGGAATCAGCCCCAGCATTTT | CASSFQWNQPQHF
- | TRBJ2-3 | 13 | - | TRBV27 | TGTGCCAGCACGGGAAGGGAAGTCAATACGCAGTATTTT | CASTGREVNTQYF
- | TRBJ1-2 | 14 | TRBD1 | TRBV5-6 | TGTGCCAGCAGCACTGGACAGGGACGTTGGGGCTACACCTTC | CASSTGQGRWGYTF
- | TRBJ2-6 | 18 | - | TRBV11-2 | TGTGCCAGCAGCTTAGTCTCCACCTACCTCTCTGGGGCCAACGTCCTGACTTTC | CASSLVSTYLSGANVLTF
- | TRBJ1-2 | 14 | - | TRBV19 | TGTGCCAGTAGTATAGGGACAGCTACGTATGGCTACACCTTC | CASSIGTATYGYTF
- | TRBJ2-6 | 16 | TRBD1 | TRBV28 | TGTGCCAGCAGTTTACCCGACAGGGCTGGGGCCAACGTCCTGACTTTC | CASSLPDRAGANVLTF
few | TRBJ1-5 | 14 | TRBD1 | TRBV7-9 | TGTGCCAGCAGCTTAGGACAGGGGGAACAGCCCCAGCATTTT | CASSLGQGEQPQHF
- | TRBJ2-7 | 14 | - | TRBV4-2 | TGTGCCAGCAGCCAAGTACTAGAACCTCACGAGCAGTACTTC | CASSQVLEPHEQYF
- | TRBJ2-3 | 14 | TRBD1 | TRBV9 | TGTGCCAGCAGCCCCACAGGGGTTATTGATACGCAGTATTTT | CASSPTGVIDTQYF
- | TRBJ2-3 | 16 | TRBD2 | TRBV10-3 | TGTGCCATCAGTGAGCGGCTAGCGGGAGTAGGAGATACGCAGTATTTT | CAISERLAGVGDTQYF
- | TRBJ1-3 | 14 | - | TRBV28 | TGTGCCAGCAGGCCTCTCGGGGGTAGAAACACCATATATTTT | CASRPLGGRNTIYF
- | TRBJ2-5 | 14 | TRBD1 | TRBV10-3 | TGTGCCATCAGTGTACAGCCGGCCGCAGGGGGCCAGTACTTC | CAISVQPAAGGQYF
- | TRBJ2-7 | 14 | TRBD2 | TRBV27 | TGTGCCAGCAGGCCCCTAGCGGGCTCCTACGAGCAGTACTTC | CASRPLAGSYEQYF
- | TRBJ1-1 | 13 | - | TRBV25-1 | TGTGCCAGCAGTGAACCCGGACAATCCGAAGCTTTCTTT | CASSEPGQSEAFF
- | TRBJ2-7 | 14 | - | TRBV30 | TGTGCCTGGAGTGGGATCGGGACTTTCTACGAGCAGTACTTC | CAWSGIGTFYEQYF
- | TRBJ2-3 | 15 | TRBD2 | TRBV9 | TGTGCCAGCAGCTTTACTAGCGGGGGGGGAGATACGCAGTATTTT | CASSFTSGGGDTQYF
once | TRBJ1-2 | 13 | TRBD1 | TRBV5-4 | TGTGCCAGCAGCACGACAGGGAAATATGGCTACACCTTC | CASSTTGKYGYTF
- | TRBJ2-1 | 14 | TRBD1 | TRBV29-1 | TGCAGCGCCAATCACAGGGGAAACTACAATGAGCAGTTCTTC | CSANHRGNYNEQFF
- | TRBJ2-1 | 15 | TRBD2 | TRBV2 | TGTGCCAGCAGGCCCGGGACTAGCGGATACAATGAGCAGTTCTTC | CASRPGTSGYNEQFF
- | TRBJ2-1 | 17 | TRBD1 | TRBV2 | TGTGCCAGCAGTGAAATGGGACAGAGTAGCTCCTACAATGAGCAGTTCTTC | CASSEMGQSSSYNEQFF
- | TRBJ1-1 | 14 | TRBD1 | TRBV6-5 | TGTGCCAGCAGAGACAGGGCGGCGAACACTGAAGCTTTCTTT | CASRDRAANTEAFF
- | TRBJ2-3 | 15 | TRBD1 | TRBV30 | TGTGCCTGGTCAGGACAGGGTGAAATCACAGATACGCAGTATTTT | CAWSGQGEITDTQYF
- | TRBJ2-2 | 17 | TRBD2 | TRBV9 | TGTGCCAGCAGCGTAACGGGCGGGGGGGTGAACACCGGGGAGCTGTTTTTT | CASSVTGGGVNTGELFF
- | TRBJ1-5 | 15 | TRBD1 | TRBV19 | TGTGCCAGTACCCTGGACAGGTCGGGAATTGGGACCCAGCATTTT | CASTLDRSGIGTQHF
- | TRBJ1-2 | 10 | - | TRBV6-1 | TGTGCCAGCGGGGGGGATGGCTACACCTTC | CASGGDGYTF
- | TRBJ2-2 | 19 | - | TRBV5-6 | TGTGCCAGCAGCTTGGTCAGGGGAGTCGGACTTCTCAAAACCGGGGAGCTGTTTTTT | CASSLVRGVGLLKTGELFF
many | TRBJ2-7 | 16 | TRBD1 | TRBV19 | TGTGCCAGTAGTATTTCCGGGACAGGGGCGTATTCCGAGCAGTACTTC | CASSISGTGAYSEQYF
- | TRBJ2-6 | 17 | - | TRBV28 | TGTGCCAGCAGGCCAGGGCTCCCGGTCTCTGGGGCCAACGTCCTGACTTTC | CASRPGLPVSGANVLTF
- | TRBJ2-7 | 14 | - | TRBV28 | TGTGCCAGCAGTTTGCAGGCGAGCTCCTACGAGCAGTACTTC | CASSLQASSYEQYF
- | TRBJ1-2 | 13 | - | TRBV27 | TGTGCCAGCAGTCAGTCAGGGTTGGGGGGCTACACCTTC | CASSQSGLGGYTF
few | TRBJ2-2 | 13 | - | TRBV14 | TGTGCCAGCAGCCCCAGATTCACCGGGGAGCTGTTTTTT | CASSPRFTGELFF
- | TRBJ2-3 | 11 | - | TRBV5-6 | TGTGCCAGCAGCGGACAGTGGGGGCAGTATTTT | CASSGQWGQYF
- | TRBJ1-2 | 15 | - | TRBV30 | TGTGCCTGGAGTCTGACAACAGCATTGAACTATGGCTACACCTTC | CAWSLTTALNYGYTF
- | TRBJ2-7 | 14 | - | TRBV28 | TGTGCCAGCAGTTTACTAGCTGCCGCCTACGAGCAGTACTTC | CASSLLAAAYEQYF
once | TRBJ2-2 | 16 | TRBD2 | TRBV11-3 | TGTGCCAGCAGCTTACTAGCGGGCGCCACCACCGGGGAGCTGTTTTTT | CASSLLAGATTGELFF
- | TRBJ1-2 | 16 | - | TRBV4-2 | TGTGCCAGCAGCCCCGCCGCGGGGGATTCGGCCTATGGCTACACCTTC | CASSPAAGDSAYGYTF
- | TRBJ1-1 | 11 | - | TRBV20-1 | TGCAGTGCTAAGAGGAACACTGAAGCTTTCTTT | CSAKRNTEAFF
- | TRBJ2-7 | 14 | TRBD2 | TRBV27 | TGTGCCAGCAGTCCCAGCGGGAGCTCCTACGAGCAGTACTTC | CASSPSGSSYEQYF
- | TRBJ2-5 | 13 | TRBD1 | TRBV5-4 | TGTGCCAGCAGCCCCGACAGGGTTAAGACCCAGTACTTC | CASSPDRVKTQYF